In this sample, the clone carrying this T cell receptor beta chain turned up once. Its antigen is undetermined. Only one base separates this from a far larger clonotype, so it likely reflects a read error. V was pared by 10 bases and J by 7 bases, with 16 bases between. This CDR3 is 12 amino acids long. Germline-derived CDR1 and CDR2 are SNHLY and FYNNEI. These data come from a study of prognosis after radiotherapy for stage I lung cancer. Study details: Tumor type comprised squamous cell carcinoma in seven patients and adenocarcinoma in around 13. Not a single patient was given any concurrent therapy alongside stereotactic body radiotherapy, also referred to as SBRT.

The authors amplified TCR beta CDR3 from genomic DNA using two-round multiplex PCR. Amplification in first-round PCR relied on primers specific to each TRBV and TRBJ gene. Using its own MiXCR run on the multiplex PCR reads, TCRdb lists one record per CDR3 protein. The sample shows 13,000 to 15,000 distinct CDR3 sequences, about 57% of them seen only once. Study results and caveats: It was in patients who developed distant metastases that Shannon entropy after stereotactic body radiation therapy was lower. Differential TRBV and TRBJ gene usage was reported between patients with metastases and patients without them.

The sample was PBMCs, taken before or after stereotactic body radiation therapy (not recorded which). The chain employs TRBV2 and TRBJ1-2; D ambiguous. This receptor was identified in a donor over 45 with non-small cell lung cancer. The CDR3 reads CANSLAPGGYTF. CDR3 DNA: TGTGCCAACAGCTTAGCCCCCGGTGGCTACACCTTC.